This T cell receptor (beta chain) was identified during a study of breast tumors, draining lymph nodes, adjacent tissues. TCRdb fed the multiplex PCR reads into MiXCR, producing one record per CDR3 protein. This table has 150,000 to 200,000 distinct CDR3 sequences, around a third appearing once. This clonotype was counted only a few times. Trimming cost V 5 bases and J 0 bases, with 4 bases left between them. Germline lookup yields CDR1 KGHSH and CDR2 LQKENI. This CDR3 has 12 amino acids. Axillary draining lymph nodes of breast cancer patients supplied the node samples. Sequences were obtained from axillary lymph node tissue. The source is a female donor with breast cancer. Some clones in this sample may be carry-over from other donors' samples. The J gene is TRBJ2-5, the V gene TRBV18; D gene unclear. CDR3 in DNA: TGTGCCAGCTCAAGTGACCAAGAGACCCAGTACTTC. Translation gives CASSSDQETQYF.